This T cell receptor (beta chain) appears in the sequencing data of a study of shared clonotypes between healthy human individuals (dated by TCRdb to 2020 to 2022). Broadly, across the study: A few men and two women, aged 18 to 49 years, made up the cohort. Per donor, three plates each were used for CD4 naive and CD4 memory, two for CD8 naive, and one for CD8 memory. The study deeply sequenced blood TCR repertoires of about five healthy adults to estimate repertoire size and the extent of clonotype sharing between individuals. Libraries were prepared and TCR repertoires were sequenced by different laboratories using diverse techniques, in order to increase sequencing depth and limit assay-specific biases. Per donor, leukapheresis produced somewhere between about 0.94 and 9.5 billion PBMCs.

Broad study findings and their caveats: Across a few donors, roughly 5.1% of naive CD4, approximately 3.6% of naive CD8, roughly 2.2% of memory CD4, and over 0.35% of memory CD8 clonotypes were shared. Sampling was restricted to blood, and TCR repertoires in tissue are likely to differ from TCR repertoires in blood. Larger estimated clonotype richness was generally found for naive subsets than for memory subsets. Because the study included only a small number of donors, the genetic and exposure-history diversity represented was limited. Clonotypes shared by all four sorted-subset donors showed higher generation probabilities than non-shared clonotypes. Rarefaction of sorted-subset datasets indicated incomplete sequencing despite the large sequencing depth. Based on pairwise subsampling, the degree of clonotype sharing among donors was expected to be affected by sequencing depth.

Using the deep immunoSEQ assay, TCR CDR3 regions were amplified from genomic DNA by multiplex PCR. For each cell subset, the extracted genomic DNA was distributed evenly across all wells of several immunoSEQ 96-well plates, and each plate served as one replicate. For sorted subsets, around 200 ng genomic DNA, equal to about 30,000 T cell genomes, was loaded into each replicate PCR. Purified libraries were measured with a Qubit 3.0 fluorometer, size-checked on a Bioanalyzer 2100, and measured again with the KAPA Library Quantification kit. Every immunoSEQ 96-well plate was sequenced on a dedicated single-read 150-cycle Illumina NextSeq 550 flow cell. In the original analysis: Because the immunoSEQ output held only junctional sequences and lacked quality scores, the filtering could not match the filtering applied to full-length reads. To assign V/J genes and CDR3, sequences were annotated using PyIR, a Python wrapper for IgBLAST v1.9, with IMGT germline references. Any read was removed if the V/J assignment was weak (E-value above 1e-6), the CDR3 was missing, or the read contained stop codons, out-of-frame junctions, or ambiguous translated residues. V3J clonotypes were defined by identical inferred V gene, J gene, and CDR3 amino acid sequence. To compute the percentage overlap between repertoires, the number of shared unique clonotypes was divided by the size of the smaller repertoire. Three approaches were used to assess repertoire richness: RTK rarefaction, the Chao1 estimator, and Recon v2.1 estimates of unobserved clonotypes. For all TCRbeta clonotypes obtained by the gDNA method from four donors, generation probabilities were computed with OLGA. TCRdb's version of the immuneACCESS table is confined to in-frame rearrangements and falls short of the full clone set. An unresolved V gene accounts for under half of the shortfall where checked; the remainder is of unknown origin. D and trimming come from the DNA, and the V and J calls and clone size come from that table. The table for this sample lists about 700,000 clones; about 90% of them were counted only once. The top ten clones comprise about 24% of the sample.

With respect to this clone: The antigen it binds to is not known. Qualities for individual bases were not recorded, and no much larger clone is one base off.

CD8 naive samples were obtained by positive selection for CCR7 among CD45RO-negative cells, yielding a CD45RA+CCR7+ population from which TemRA cells were excluded. Healthy HIV-negative adults with no recently reported acute infections or vaccinations were included as donors. Only Caucasian adults living in Nashville, Tennessee, USA were represented among the donors. After blood collection by leukapheresis, PBMCs were isolated using Ficoll-Histopaque density gradient centrifugation and then cryopreserved in the vapor phase of liquid nitrogen. Analytical flow cytometry was used to check the purity and quantity of every magnetically sorted T cell population. Genomic DNA was isolated from each sorted fraction and quantified by UV absorbance on a Nanodrop 2000c. For this chain, trimming is 6 bases at the V end and 9 bases at the J end, and the number of junction bases without a gene match is 10. CDR1 and CDR2 are drawn from the germline V gene (reference sequence): SSHAT, FNYEAQ. The CDR3, from cysteine to phenylalanine, totals 14 residues. The CDR3 DNA has 42 bases and is translated from base 1.

The sequenced sample consisted of naive CD8+ T cells sorted from blood. Interpreted using the paper, the cell subset or site label stands for: CD45RA+CCR7+. The receptor was isolated from a man aged 25 to 40 in good health. Rearrangement joined TRBV7-7 to TRBJ2-5; TRBD1 fits 10 bases in the junction. The DNA sequence follows: TGTGCCAGCAGTAACGGACAGGGGGTAAGGCCCCAGTACTTC. This sequence encodes CASSNGQGVRPQYF.